These 27 T cell receptor beta chains originate from one sample sequenced in a study of blood T cell repertoires in COVID-19. Generated by immunoSEQ multiplex PCR, the TCRdb table keeps only in-frame clones and is missing some. The sample shows hundreds of thousands of clones, more than 75% of them seen only once. Specimen: PBMCs or T cells enriched from blood (not recorded which). The receptors stem from a woman aged 50 to 65 who had recovered from COVID-19.

In this sample, this clone turned up once. The genes are TRBV2 and TRBJ1-2; D uncertain. The germline V and J ends were trimmed by 8 bases and 8 bases, with 15 bases remaining between them. Germline assignment: CDR1 SNHLY and CDR2 FYNNEI. The CDR3 extends over 12 amino acids. Here the CDR3 reads CASLGAAAGYTF. The DNA for the CDR3 is TGTGCCAGCCTCGGCGCGGCGGCAGGCTACACCTTC.

This sequence joins TRBV18 and TRBJ1-1, with 10 bases lining up with TRBD1. V gave up 2 bases and J gave up 1 base; unmatched junction bases: 7. Germline values: CDR1 KGHSH, CDR2 LQKENI. The CDR3 is 17 residues long. The CDR3 sequence: CASSPGQGVPGNTEAFF. As DNA, the CDR3 is TGTGCCAGCTCACCAGGACAGGGGGTGCCGGGGAACACTGAAGCTTTCTTT.

This clone was counted once. The chain recombines TRBV5-1 with TRBJ2-2, with D perhaps TRBD1 (6 bases). Trimming pared 7 bases from V and 0 bases from J, leaving 10 bases between. Germline CDR1 reads SGHRS; CDR2 reads YFSETQ. The CDR3 loop spans 14 amino acids. The chain's CDR3 is CASATGTNTGELFF. As DNA, the CDR3 is TGCGCCAGCGCTACAGGGACGAACACCGGGGAGCTGTTTTTT.

The chain carries TRBV5-1 and TRBJ2-3; TRBD2 matches 9 bases. The V gene end was trimmed by 4 bases and the J gene end by 4 bases; junction bases not matched to a gene: 10. The germline gives CDR1 SGHRS, CDR2 YFSETQ. This CDR3 is built from 16 residues. CDR3 nucleotide sequence: TGCGCCAGCAGCCCCAATAGCGGGGGCGGGGCAGATACGCAGTATTTT. Its translation is CASSPNSGGGADTQYF.

The CDR3 loop reads CASSLGLGLNEKLFF. DNA of the CDR3: TGTGCCAGCAGCTTAGGATTGGGCCTAAATGAAAAACTGTTTTTT. The rearrangement links TRBV7-9 to TRBJ1-4; D is undetermined. The CDR3 extends over 15 amino acids. Germline loops: CDR1 SEHNR, CDR2 FQNEAQ (reference sequence). Trimming pared 1 base from V and 5 bases from J, leaving 11 bases between.

The chain is built from TRBV28 and TRBJ1-5, with D unresolved. Germline lookup yields CDR1 MDHEN and CDR2 SYDVKM. CDR3 length: 16 residues. Trimming removed 7 bases from V and 1 base from J, with 17 bases in between. The CDR3 nucleotides read TGTGCCAGCAAACTTCGCCGGAGGGCGAGCAATCAGCCCCAGCATTTT. Protein sequence: CASKLRRRASNQPQHF.

The V call is TRBV4-1, the J call TRBJ2-1, with 7 bases identical to TRBD1. Germline V gives CDR1 MGHRA, CDR2 YSYEKL. V shed 2 bases, J shed 5 bases, and the junction held 6 bases outside the gene matches. CDR3 length equals 15 residues. In nucleotides, the CDR3 is TGCGCCAGCAGCCAATCCGGGCAGGGGGACAATGAGCAGTTCTTC. This codes for CASSQSGQGDNEQFF.

The chain couples TRBV11-2 to TRBJ2-1; TRBD2 is a possible D gene (5 bases). Germline-derived CDR1 and CDR2 are SGHAT and FQNNGV. Trimming took 1 base from V and 4 from J, leaving 8 bases between them. The CDR3 loop spans 14 amino acids. CDR3 sequence: CASSLVGGYNEQFF. The CDR3 DNA reads as TGTGCCAGCAGCTTAGTAGGAGGATACAATGAGCAGTTCTTC.

The rearrangement joins TRBV19 to TRBJ2-7; 8 bases are shared with TRBD1. The CDR3 has 14 amino acids. Germline V gene sequence: CDR1 LNHDA, CDR2 SQIVND (reference sequence). The trim removed 4 bases at V and 3 bases at J, leaving 5 bases unmatched. The CDR3, as DNA: TGTGCCAGTAGTACACAGGGGGGCCGCTACGAGCAGTACTTC. This sequence encodes CASSTQGGRYEQYF.

The V and J genes are TRBV19 and TRBJ1-2; maybe TRBD1 (6 bases). The CDR3 spans 12 residues. The V gene's germline CDR1 is LNHDA and CDR2 SQIVND (reference sequence). The V end lost 7 bases, the J end lost 4 bases, and 10 bases lay between the germline ends. The DNA for the CDR3 is TGTGCCAGTACCGACAGGATCTATGGCTACACCTTC. This translates into CASTDRIYGYTF.

This chain links TRBV2 with TRBJ1-2, with a weak D call TRBD1 (5 bases). Germline loops: CDR1 SNHLY, CDR2 FYNNEI. Trimming removed 2 bases at V and 2 bases at J, with 9 bases between. CDR3 length: 14 amino acids. CDR3 residues: CASSERTLNYGYTF. CDR3 bases: TGTGCCAGCAGTGAAAGGACACTCAACTATGGCTACACCTTC.

V is TRBV4-3 and J is TRBJ1-5, with 7 positions matching TRBD1. This CDR3 region has 15 residues. Trimming at V came to 1 base and at J to 7 bases, leaving 7 bases not matched to a gene. CDR1 LGHNA and CDR2 YSLEER come from the germline V gene. The CDR3 DNA is TGCGCCAGCAGCCAAGGAAACAGGGGTCGACAGCCCCAGCATTTT. It is translated as CASSQGNRGRQPQHF.

This chain links TRBV27 with TRBJ1-2; 7 nucleotides agree with TRBD1. The CDR3 has 16 amino acids. V trimming: 5 bases; J trimming: 4 bases; junction bases outside the gene matches: 13. Germline V gene data show CDR1 as MNHEY and CDR2 as SMNVEV (reference sequence). In DNA form, the CDR3 reads TGTGCCAGCAGTCTTACGGCGGCAGGGGGGAGCTATGGCTACACCTTC. Translated, it gives CASSLTAAGGSYGYTF.

The J gene is TRBJ2-7, the V gene TRBV28; D remains unclear. The germline CDR1 and CDR2 sequences are MDHEN and SYDVKM. The CDR3 extends over 16 amino acids. The V end lost 2 bases, the J end lost 0 bases, and 14 bases lay between the germline ends. CDR3 nucleotide sequence: TGTGCCAGCAGTTTACTCGGCAGGCCAAGCTCCTACGAGCAGTACTTC. Residues: CASSLLGRPSSYEQYF.

This sequence joins TRBV7-9 and TRBJ1-1; 8 nucleotides align to TRBD1. This CDR3 is built from 16 residues. CDR1 SEHNR and CDR2 FQNEAQ come from the germline V gene (reference sequence). Unmatched junction bases numbered 8, after V lost 0 bases and J lost 5 bases. As DNA, the CDR3 is TGTGCCAGCAGCTTAGCTGGCAGGGGGCCGAGGACTGAAGCTTTCTTT. Amino acids: CASSLAGRGPRTEAFF.

The chain recombines TRBV7-9 with TRBJ1-1; TRBD1 might be the D (5 bases). Germline V gene sequence: CDR1 SEHNR, CDR2 FQNEAQ (reference sequence). The length of the CDR3 is 15 residues. V was clipped by 3 bases and J by 7 bases, with 18 bases between them. Here the CDR3 DNA reads TGTGCCAGCAGCTTCCGTGGCGGGACCCTCGGTGAAGCTTTCTTT. It encodes CASSFRGGTLGEAFF.

This clone was picked up a small number of times. This chain uses TRBV7-9 with TRBJ2-7; 7 bases agree with TRBD1. There are 17 residues in the CDR3. Trimming took 4 bases from V and 2 from J; bases not matched to a gene: 14. The germline V gene has CDR1 SEHNR and CDR2 FQNEAQ (reference sequence). The chain's CDR3 is CASSSGGTRRSTYEQYF. In DNA, the CDR3 is TGTGCCAGCAGCTCAGGGGGTACCCGCCGCAGTACCTACGAGCAGTACTTC.

This chain links TRBV10-3 with TRBJ1-1, with D possibly being TRBD1 (5 bases). The V gene lost 0 bases and the J gene lost 10 bases, with 12 bases spanning the gap. From germline, CDR1 is ENHRY and CDR2 SYGVKD. The CDR3 has 13 residues. In DNA form, the CDR3 reads TGTGCCATCAGTGAGTCGGAAGGGGCTGGAGCTTTCTTT. This codes for CAISESEGAGAFF.

The V gene is TRBV19, the J gene TRBJ1-1, with 7 bases matching TRBD1. With V trimmed by 4 bases and J by 4 bases, 6 bases remained unmatched. This CDR3 is built from 14 residues. Germline CDR1 and CDR2: LNHDA and SQIVND (reference sequence). CDR3 nucleotide sequence: TGTGCCAGTAGTAAGACAGGGAAATCCACTGAAGCTTTCTTT. Its translation: CASSKTGKSTEAFF. Combining the CDR3 with reference TRBV19 and TRBJ1-1 gives the whole variable domain DGGITQSPKYLFRKEGQNVTLSCEQNLNHDAMYWYRQDPGQGLRLIYYSQIVNDFQKGDIAEGYSVSREKKESFPLTVTSAQKNPTAFYLCASSKTGKSTEAFFGQGTRLTVV.

This chain joins TRBV5-1 and TRBJ1-1; no reliable D call. The V end lost 3 bases, the J end lost 1 base, and 10 bases lay between the germline ends. CDR1 and CDR2 (germline): SGHRS, YFSETQ. The CDR3 is 14 residues long. The CDR3 DNA follows: TGCGCCAGCAGCTCGAATATAGAGAACACTGAAGCTTTCTTT. Its protein is CASSSNIENTEAFF.

On this clone itself: This CDR3 is also generated by other DNA sequences in the sample. The rearrangement links TRBV4-3 to TRBJ2-7; tentative D call: TRBD2 (5 bases). Germline CDR1 is LGHNA and CDR2 is YSLEER. With 0 bases removed from V and 5 bases from J, the gap between germline ends came to 8 bases. The CDR3 runs to 13 residues. CDR3 DNA sequence: TGCGCCAGCAGCCAAGATCGGGGAGACGAGCAGTACTTC. This encodes CASSQDRGDEQYF.

V usage is TRBV30 and J usage is TRBJ1-5; no reliable D call. Trimming removed 3 bases at V and 2 bases at J, with 14 bases between. This CDR3 is built from 15 residues. Germline V CDR1 and CDR2: GTSNPN, SVGIG (reference sequence). The CDR3, as DNA: TGTGCCTGGAGCGTATCAGGCCGAGGCAATCAGCCCCAGCATTTT. Translation gives CAWSVSGRGNQPQHF.

On this clone: The sample has other DNA sequences that encode this CDR3 too. The chain links TRBV3-1 (or the pseudogene TRBV3-2) to TRBJ1-1; a possible D gene is TRBD1 (5 bases). V was cut by 1 base and J by 5 bases, with 11 bases left in between. Germline CDR1 LGHDT, CDR2 YNNKEL (reference sequence). The CDR3 consists of 14 residues. The CDR3 region has the DNA TGTGCCAGCAGCCAAGGGGGGGTAGGAACTGAAGCTTTCTTT. Translation gives CASSQGGVGTEAFF.

The J gene is TRBJ1-3, the V gene TRBV28, with TRBD1 identical over 10 bases. CDR1 is MDHEN, CDR2 SYDVKM, per germline. V dropped 2 bases and J dropped 2; count of bases not matched to a gene: 3. The CDR3 has 16 amino acids. This chain's CDR3 is CASSLRTGGTGNTIYF. CDR3 DNA: TGTGCCAGCAGTTTAAGGACAGGGGGAACTGGAAACACCATATATTTT.

This chain joins TRBV7-2 and TRBJ2-1, with D possibly TRBD2 on 5 matching bases. Germline CDR1 and CDR2: SGHTA and FQGNSA. The CDR3 is made up of 16 amino acids. Trimming removed 1 base at V and 6 bases at J, with 16 bases between. CDR3 sequence: CASSLELTAGGNEQFF. CDR3 sequence (DNA): TGTGCCAGCAGCTTAGAATTAACGGCCGGAGGCAATGAGCAGTTCTTC. Complete variable domain (other parts from reference TRBV7-2 and TRBJ2-1): GAGVSQSPSNKVTEKGKDVELRCDPISGHTALYWYRQSLGQGLEFLIYFQGNSAPDKSGLPSDRFSAERTGGSVSTLTIQRTQQEDSAVYLCASSLELTAGGNEQFFGPGTRLTVL.

In its sample, this clone was seen once. The gene calls are TRBV7-9 and TRBJ2-5; TRBD1 is a possible D gene (6 bases). The CDR3 totals 14 residues. V lost 3 bases, J lost 5 bases, and 13 bases lay in between. CDR1 and CDR2 (germline): SEHNR, FQNEAQ (reference sequence). Here the CDR3 DNA reads TGTGCCAGCAGCTTTACAGGGAGCAGGGAGACCCAGTACTTC. This gives the protein CASSFTGSRETQYF. Filled out from reference TRBV7-9 and TRBJ2-5, the complete variable domain reads DTGVSQNPRHKITKRGQNVTFRCDPISEHNRLYWYRQTLGQGPEFLTYFQNEAQLEKSRLLSDRFSAERPKGSFSTLEIQRTEQGDSAMYLCASSFTGSRETQYFGPGTRLLVL.

The gene calls are TRBV15 and TRBJ2-4; possible D gene TRBD1, 5 bases. V lost 8 bases to trimming and J lost 4 bases, with 12 bases between them. Germline CDR1 is LNHNV and CDR2 is YYDKDF (reference sequence). The length of the CDR3 is 13 residues. CDR3 amino acids: CATAGPGKNIQYF. The CDR3 bases are TGTGCCACCGCAGGGCCAGGGAAAAACATTCAGTACTTC.